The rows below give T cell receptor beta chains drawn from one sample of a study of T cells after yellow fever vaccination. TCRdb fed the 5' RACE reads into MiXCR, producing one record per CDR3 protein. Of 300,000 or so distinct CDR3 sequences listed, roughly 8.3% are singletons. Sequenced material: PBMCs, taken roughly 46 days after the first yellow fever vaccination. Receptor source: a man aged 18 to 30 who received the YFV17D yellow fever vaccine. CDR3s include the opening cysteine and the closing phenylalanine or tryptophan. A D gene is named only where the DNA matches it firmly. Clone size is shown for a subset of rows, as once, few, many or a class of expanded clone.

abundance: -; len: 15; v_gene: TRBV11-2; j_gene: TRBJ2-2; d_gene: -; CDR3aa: CASSLGWGKTGELFF; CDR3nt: TGTGCCAGCAGCTTAGGGTGGGGGAAAACCGGGGAGCTGTTTTTT
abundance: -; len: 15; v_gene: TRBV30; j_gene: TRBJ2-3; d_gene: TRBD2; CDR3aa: CASLRQRGVTDTQYF; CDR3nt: TGTGCCTCGTTAAGGCAGCGGGGGGTCACAGATACGCAGTATTTT
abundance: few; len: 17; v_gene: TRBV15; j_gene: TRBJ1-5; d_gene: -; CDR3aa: CATSRLPTPQVNQPQHF; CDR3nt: TGTGCCACCAGCAGACTACCGACCCCCCAGGTAAATCAGCCCCAGCATTTT
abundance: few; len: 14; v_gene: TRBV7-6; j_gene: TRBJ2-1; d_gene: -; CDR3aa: CASSLAGFYNEQFF; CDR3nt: TGTGCCAGCAGCTTAGCAGGTTTCTACAATGAGCAGTTCTTC
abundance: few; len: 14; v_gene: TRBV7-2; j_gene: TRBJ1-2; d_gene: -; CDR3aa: CASSPDRNNYGYTF; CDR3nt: TGTGCCAGCAGCCCGGACAGAAATAACTATGGCTACACCTTC
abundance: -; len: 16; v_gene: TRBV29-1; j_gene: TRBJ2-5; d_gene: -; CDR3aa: CSVLWVTGRTSETQYF; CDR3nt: TGCAGCGTGTTATGGGTGACAGGGAGGACCTCAGAGACCCAGTACTTC
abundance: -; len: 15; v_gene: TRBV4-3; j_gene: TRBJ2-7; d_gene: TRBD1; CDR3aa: CASSPFRTGSYEQYF; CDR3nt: TGCGCCAGCAGCCCCTTCCGGACAGGGAGCTACGAGCAGTACTTC
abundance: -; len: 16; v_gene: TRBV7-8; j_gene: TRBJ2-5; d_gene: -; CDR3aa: CASSSPGLPKQETQYF; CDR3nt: TGTGCCAGCAGCTCCCCGGGACTCCCTAAACAAGAGACCCAGTACTTC
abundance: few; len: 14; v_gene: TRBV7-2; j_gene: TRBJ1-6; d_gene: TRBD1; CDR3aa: CASSPTGGHSPLHF; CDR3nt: TGTGCCAGCAGCCCGACAGGGGGACATTCACCCCTCCACTTT
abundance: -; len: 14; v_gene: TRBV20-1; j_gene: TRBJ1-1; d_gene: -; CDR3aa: CSATLGTLNTEAFF; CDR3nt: TGCAGTGCTACCTTAGGGACACTGAACACTGAAGCTTTCTTT
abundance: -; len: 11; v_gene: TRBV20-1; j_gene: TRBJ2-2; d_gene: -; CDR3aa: CSAAPAGELVF; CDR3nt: TGCAGTGCTGCACCCGCCGGGGAGCTGGTTTTT
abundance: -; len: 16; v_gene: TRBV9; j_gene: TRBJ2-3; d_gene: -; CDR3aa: CASSVAVGHIRDTQYF; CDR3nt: TGTGCCAGCAGCGTAGCGGTCGGGCATATCAGAGATACGCAGTATTTT
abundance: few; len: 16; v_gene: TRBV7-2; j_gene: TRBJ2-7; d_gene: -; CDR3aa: CASSYRLRANSYEQYF; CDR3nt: TGTGCCAGCAGCTACCGACTGCGGGCAAACTCCTACGAGCAGTACTTC
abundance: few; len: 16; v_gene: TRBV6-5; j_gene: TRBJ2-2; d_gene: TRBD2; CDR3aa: CASSYSIAGRTGELFF; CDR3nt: TGTGCCAGCAGTTACTCGATAGCGGGGCGGACCGGGGAGCTGTTTTTT
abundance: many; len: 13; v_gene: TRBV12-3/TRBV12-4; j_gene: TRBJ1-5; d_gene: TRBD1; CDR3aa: CASRRGGVQPQHF; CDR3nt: TGTGCCAGCCGAAGAGGGGGCGTTCAGCCCCAGCATTTT
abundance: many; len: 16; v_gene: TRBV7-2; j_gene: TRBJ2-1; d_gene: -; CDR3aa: CASSLAPVSSYNEQFF; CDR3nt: TGTGCCAGCAGCTTAGCTCCTGTTAGCTCCTACAATGAGCAGTTCTTC
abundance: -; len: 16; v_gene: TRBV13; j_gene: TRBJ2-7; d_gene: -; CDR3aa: CASSWSAEPLWGEQYF; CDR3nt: TGTGCCAGCTCGTGGTCGGCGGAGCCCCTTTGGGGAGAGCAGTACTTC
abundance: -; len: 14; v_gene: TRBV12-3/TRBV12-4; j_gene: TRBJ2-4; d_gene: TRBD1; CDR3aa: CASSFRQGKNIQYF; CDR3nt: TGTGCCAGCAGTTTCCGACAGGGGAAAAACATTCAGTACTTC
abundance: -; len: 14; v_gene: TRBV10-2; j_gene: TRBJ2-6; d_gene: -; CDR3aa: CASREGDGANVLTF; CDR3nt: TGCGCCAGCAGGGAGGGGGATGGGGCCAACGTCCTGACTTTC
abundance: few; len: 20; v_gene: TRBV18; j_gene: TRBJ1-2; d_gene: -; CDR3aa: CASSPDGARLRSAFNYGYTF; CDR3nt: TGTGCCAGCTCACCGGACGGAGCACGCCTGAGATCAGCTTTTAACTATGGCTACACCTTC
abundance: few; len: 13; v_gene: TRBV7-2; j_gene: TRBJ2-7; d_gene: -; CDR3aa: CASSERDRYEQYF; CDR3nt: TGTGCCAGCAGCGAACGCGACAGGTACGAGCAGTACTTC
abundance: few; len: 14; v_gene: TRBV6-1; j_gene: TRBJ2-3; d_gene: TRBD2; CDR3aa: CASRGGESTDTQYF; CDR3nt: TGTGCCAGCAGGGGGGGGGAGAGCACAGATACGCAGTATTTT
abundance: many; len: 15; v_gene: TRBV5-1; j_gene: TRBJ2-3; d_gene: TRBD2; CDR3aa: CASSSGLADSDTQYF; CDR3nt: TGCGCCAGCAGCTCGGGACTAGCGGATTCAGATACGCAGTATTTT
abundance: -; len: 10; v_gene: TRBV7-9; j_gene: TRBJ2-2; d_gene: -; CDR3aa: CASTSGELFF; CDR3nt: TGTGCCAGCACATCCGGGGAGCTGTTTTTT
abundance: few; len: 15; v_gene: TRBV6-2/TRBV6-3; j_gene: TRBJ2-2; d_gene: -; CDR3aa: CASSYIAADTGELFF; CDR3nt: TGTGCCAGCAGTTATATAGCAGCGGACACCGGGGAGCTGTTTTTT
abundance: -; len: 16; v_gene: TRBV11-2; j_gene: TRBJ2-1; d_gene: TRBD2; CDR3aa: CASSLDLLAGGNEQFF; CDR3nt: TGTGCCAGCAGCTTAGATCTGCTAGCGGGGGGGAATGAGCAGTTCTTC
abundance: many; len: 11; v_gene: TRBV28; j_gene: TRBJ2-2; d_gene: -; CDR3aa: CASSSAGELFF; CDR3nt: TGTGCCAGCAGTTCCGCCGGGGAGCTGTTTTTT
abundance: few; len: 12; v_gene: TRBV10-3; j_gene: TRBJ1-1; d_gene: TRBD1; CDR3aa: CAIRATDRVAFF; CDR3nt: TGTGCCATCAGGGCAACCGACAGGGTCGCTTTCTTT
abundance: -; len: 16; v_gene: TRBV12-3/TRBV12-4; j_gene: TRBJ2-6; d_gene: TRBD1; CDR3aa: CASRQGAFSGANVLTF; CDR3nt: TGTGCCAGCAGACAGGGGGCCTTCTCTGGGGCCAACGTCCTGACTTTC
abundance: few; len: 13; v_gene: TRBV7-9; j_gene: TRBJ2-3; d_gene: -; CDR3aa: CASHLLSTDTQYF; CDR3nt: TGTGCCAGCCACTTACTTAGCACAGATACGCAGTATTTT
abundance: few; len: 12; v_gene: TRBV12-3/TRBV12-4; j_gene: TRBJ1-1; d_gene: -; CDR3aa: CASRTKGAEAFF; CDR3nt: TGTGCCAGCAGGACCAAAGGGGCTGAAGCTTTCTTT
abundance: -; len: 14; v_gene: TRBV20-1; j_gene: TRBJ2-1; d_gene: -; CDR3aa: CSARVVPGENEQFF; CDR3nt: TGCAGTGCTAGGGTGGTTCCGGGGGAAAATGAGCAGTTCTTC
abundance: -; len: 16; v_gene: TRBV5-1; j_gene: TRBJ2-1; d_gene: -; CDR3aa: CASSLGRLVSYNEQFF; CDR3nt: TGCGCCAGCAGCTTGGGACGGCTAGTCTCCTACAATGAGCAGTTCTTC
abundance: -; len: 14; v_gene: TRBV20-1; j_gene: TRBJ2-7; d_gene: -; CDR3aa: CSARALDMSYEQYF; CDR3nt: TGCAGTGCTAGAGCTCTCGACATGTCCTACGAGCAGTACTTC
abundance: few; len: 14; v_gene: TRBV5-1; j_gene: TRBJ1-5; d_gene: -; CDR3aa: CASSATVGDQPQHF; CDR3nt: TGCGCCAGCAGCGCGACGGTTGGCGATCAGCCCCAGCATTTT
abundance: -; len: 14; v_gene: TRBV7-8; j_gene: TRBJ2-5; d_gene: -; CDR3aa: CASSRTTPGETQYF; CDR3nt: TGTGCCAGCAGCAGGACTACCCCGGGAGAGACCCAGTACTTC
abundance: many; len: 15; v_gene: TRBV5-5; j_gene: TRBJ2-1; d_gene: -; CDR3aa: CASSLVGVSYNEQFF; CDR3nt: TGTGCCAGCAGCTTGGTCGGGGTCTCCTACAATGAGCAGTTCTTC
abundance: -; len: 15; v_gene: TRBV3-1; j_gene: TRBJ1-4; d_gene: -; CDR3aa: CASSQESGNRKKLFF; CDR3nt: TGTGCCAGCAGCCAAGAGTCAGGGAACCGCAAAAAACTGTTTTTT
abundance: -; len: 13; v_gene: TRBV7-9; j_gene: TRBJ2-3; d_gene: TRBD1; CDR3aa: CASRQGARDTQYF; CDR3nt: TGTGCCAGCAGACAGGGGGCAAGGGATACGCAGTATTTT
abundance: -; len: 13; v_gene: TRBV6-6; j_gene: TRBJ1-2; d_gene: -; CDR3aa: CASSYGTNNGYTF; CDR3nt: TGTGCCAGCAGTTACGGGACAAATAATGGCTACACCTTC
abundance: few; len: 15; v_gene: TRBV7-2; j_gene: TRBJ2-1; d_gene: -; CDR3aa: CASSTFERLNNEQFF; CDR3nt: TGTGCCAGCAGCACCTTTGAGCGTCTCAACAATGAGCAGTTCTTC
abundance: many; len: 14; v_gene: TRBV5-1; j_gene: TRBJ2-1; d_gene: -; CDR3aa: CASFRGTSYNEQFF; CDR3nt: TGCGCCAGTTTCCGCGGGACCTCCTACAATGAGCAGTTCTTC
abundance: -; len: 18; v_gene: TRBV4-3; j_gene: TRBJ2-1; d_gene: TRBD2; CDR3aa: CASSQDKLAGLSYNEQFF; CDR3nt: TGCGCCAGCAGCCAAGATAAGTTAGCGGGGCTCTCCTACAATGAGCAGTTCTTC
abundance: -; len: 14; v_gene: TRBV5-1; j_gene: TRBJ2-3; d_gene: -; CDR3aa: CASSFYLGTDTQYF; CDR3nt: TGCGCCAGCAGCTTTTATCTAGGGACAGATACGCAGTATTTT
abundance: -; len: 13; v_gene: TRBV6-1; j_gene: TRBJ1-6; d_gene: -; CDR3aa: CASSQRTNSPLHF; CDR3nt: TGTGCCAGCAGCCAAAGGACGAATTCACCCCTCCACTTT
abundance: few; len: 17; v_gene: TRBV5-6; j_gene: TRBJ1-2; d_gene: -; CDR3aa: CASSPEGWAGTFYGYTF; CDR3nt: TGTGCCAGCAGCCCCGAGGGTTGGGCAGGGACCTTCTATGGCTACACCTTC
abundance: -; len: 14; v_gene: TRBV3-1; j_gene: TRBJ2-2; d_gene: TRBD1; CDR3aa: CASSLGTGLGELFF; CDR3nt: TGTGCCAGCAGCCTGGGGACAGGGCTAGGGGAGCTGTTTTTT
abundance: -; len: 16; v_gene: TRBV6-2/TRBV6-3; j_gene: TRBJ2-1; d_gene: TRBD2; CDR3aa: CASSYFQRGAYNEQFF; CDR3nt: TGTGCCAGCAGTTACTTTCAGCGGGGGGCCTACAATGAGCAGTTCTTC
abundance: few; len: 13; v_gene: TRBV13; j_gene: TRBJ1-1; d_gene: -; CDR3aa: CASSPLRDTEAFF; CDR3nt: TGTGCCAGCAGCCCGCTCCGAGACACTGAAGCTTTCTTT
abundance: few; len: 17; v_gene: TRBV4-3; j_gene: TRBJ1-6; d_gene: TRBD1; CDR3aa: CASSQVGTGPTNSPLHF; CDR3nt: TGCGCCAGCAGCCAAGTTGGGACAGGGCCGACTAATTCACCCCTCCACTTT
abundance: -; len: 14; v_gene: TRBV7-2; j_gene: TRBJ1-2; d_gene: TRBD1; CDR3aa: CASIPPTGAGGYTF; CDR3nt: TGTGCCAGCATCCCCCCGACAGGGGCCGGCGGCTACACCTTC
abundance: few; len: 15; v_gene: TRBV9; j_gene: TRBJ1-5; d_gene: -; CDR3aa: CASSVAPDRGQPQHF; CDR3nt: TGTGCCAGCAGCGTTGCCCCGGATCGGGGTCAGCCCCAGCATTTT
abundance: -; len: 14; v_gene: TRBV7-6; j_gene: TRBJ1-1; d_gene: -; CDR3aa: CASSPGIGSTEAFF; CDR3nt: TGTGCCAGCAGCCCAGGTATTGGGAGCACTGAAGCTTTCTTT
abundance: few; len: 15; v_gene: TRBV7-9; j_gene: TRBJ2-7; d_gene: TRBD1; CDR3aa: CASSPGQGARYEQYF; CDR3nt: TGTGCCAGCAGCCCGGGACAGGGGGCTAGGTACGAGCAGTACTTC
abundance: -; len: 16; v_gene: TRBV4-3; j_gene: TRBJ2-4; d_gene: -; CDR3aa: CASSQDQGLPKNIQYF; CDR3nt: TGCGCCAGCAGCCAAGATCAAGGCTTACCCAAAAACATTCAGTACTTC